One sample yielded the 10 T cell receptor beta chains listed below, sequenced in a study of cytomegalovirus exposure and HLA in healthy donors. The PCR made use of 60 Vbeta and 13 Jbeta primers. TCRdb's copy holds only in-frame clones and misses some; the assay was immunoSEQ multiplex PCR. The table has roughly 200,000 clones, 83% seen once. The sample comprised PBMCs. These receptors were taken from a man aged 50 or older in good health and CMV-seronegative.

This clone was picked up a small number of times. The chain combines TRBV19 with TRBJ1-2; D might be TRBD1 (5 bases). V lost 3 bases and J 8 bases, leaving 13 bases between the germline ends. The CDR3 extends over 13 amino acids. In germline, CDR1 is LNHDA, CDR2 SQIVND (reference sequence). CDR3 residues: CASSMESGGGYTF. The CDR3 nucleotides read TGTGCCAGTAGTATGGAATCGGGGGGAGGCTACACCTTC.

The chain links TRBV5-6 to TRBJ2-3; TRBD2 agrees at 8 bases. Germline V CDR1 and CDR2: SGHDT, YYEEEE. V lost 0 bases, J lost 3 bases, and 3 bases stayed unmatched. The CDR3 covers 15 residues. The CDR3 bases are TGTGCCAGCAGCTTGGAGGGCGGGGGGACAGATACGCAGTATTTT. Translated, it gives CASSLEGGGTDTQYF.

The rearrangement links TRBV5-1 to TRBJ2-4; maybe TRBD1 (5 bases). V lost 0 bases, J lost 6 bases, and 13 bases lay in between. The CDR3 extends over 15 amino acids. Germline V gene lookup returns CDR1 SGHRS and CDR2 YFSETQ. The CDR3 sequence: CASSLAHRLGNIQYF. The DNA for the CDR3 is TGCGCCAGCAGCTTGGCCCACAGGTTAGGAAACATTCAGTACTTC.

This clone was found once. The chain joins TRBV19 to TRBJ2-7; 12 bases agree with TRBD2. Germline CDR1 is LNHDA and CDR2 is SQIVND (reference sequence). Losses at the gene ends were 6 bases for V and 5 bases for J; bases not matched to a gene: 8. The CDR3 has 15 amino acids. This chain's CDR3 is CASSLQLAGGHEQYF. CDR3 nucleotides: TGTGCCAGTAGCTTACAACTAGCGGGGGGCCACGAGCAGTACTTC. Variable domain in full (rest from reference TRBV19 and TRBJ2-7): DGGITQSPKYLFRKEGQNVTLSCEQNLNHDAMYWYRQDPGQGLRLIYYSQIVNDFQKGDIAEGYSVSREKKESFPLTVTSAQKNPTAFYLCASSLQLAGGHEQYFGPGTRLTVT.

This chain links TRBV29-1 with TRBJ2-3; weak D call: TRBD1 (5 bases). Trimming took 3 bases from V and 4 from J, leaving 8 bases between them. Germline CDR1 SQVTM, CDR2 ANQGSEA. The CDR3 loop spans 12 amino acids. The CDR3 sequence is CSVDQGPDTQYF. The CDR3 region has the DNA TGCAGCGTTGATCAGGGTCCAGATACGCAGTATTTT.

The sample holds a few counts of this clone. This sequence joins TRBV18 and TRBJ1-5, with D unresolved. CDR3 length: 12 amino acids. Germline V gives CDR1 KGHSH, CDR2 LQKENI. V was trimmed by 3 bases and J by 6 bases, leaving 6 bases between them. In nucleotides, the CDR3 is TGTGCCAGCTCACCTACGGGTCAGCCCCAGCATTTT. This gives the protein CASSPTGQPQHF.

The chain combines TRBV6-5 with TRBJ2-3; 9 bases line up with TRBD2. The CDR3 loop spans 15 amino acids. V lost 6 bases, J lost 4 bases, and 8 bases stayed unmatched. CDR1 and CDR2 from the germline V gene are MNHEY and SVGAGI. The CDR3 nucleotides are TGTGCCAGCAGACCCGGGACTAGCACGGCAGATACGCAGTATTTT. Translated: CASRPGTSTADTQYF.

V usage is TRBV21-1 and J usage is TRBJ1-1. TRBV21-1 is a listed pseudogene. CDR3 size: 15 residues. This CDR3 reads CASSKEIEGGTEAFF. The CDR3 DNA reads TGTGCCAGCAGCAAAGAGATAGAGGGAGGCACTGAAGCTTTCTTT.

This sequence joins TRBV30 and TRBJ2-1; TRBD2 agrees at 13 bases. The CDR3 length is 15 residues. Germline CDR1 and CDR2: GTSNPN and SVGIG (reference sequence). The junction had 6 bases not matched to a gene; V was cut back by 0 bases and J by 10 bases. Here the CDR3 reads CAWSVGLAGAPEQFF. The CDR3, as DNA: TGTGCCTGGAGTGTCGGACTAGCGGGAGCCCCGGAGCAGTTCTTC.

This clone was observed once. This chain uses TRBV6-6 with TRBJ2-3; 11 bases agree with TRBD2. V lost 4 bases, J lost 4 bases, and 4 bases stayed unmatched. The CDR3 runs to 15 residues. Looked up from germline, CDR1 is MNHNY and CDR2 is SVGAGI (reference sequence). The CDR3 region is CASSFLAGGADTQYF. The DNA for the CDR3 is TGTGCCAGCAGTTTCTTAGCGGGAGGGGCAGATACGCAGTATTTT.